The 26 T cell receptor beta chains reported below all come from one sample, sequenced in a study of Graves' ophthalmopathy and Graves' hyperthyroidism. Amplifying from RNA transcripts, the study obtained TCR beta CDR3 regions. RT-PCR in the first round used HTBI primers; a second-round multiplex PCR followed. TCRdb reprocessed the multiplex PCR reads via MiXCR and lists one record per CDR3 protein. Among over a million distinct CDR3 sequences listed, less than 45% were seen once. The sequenced sample was peripheral blood or thyroid tissue (not recorded which). The receptors shown here come from an adult man with Graves' hyperthyroidism.

The CDR3 nucleotides read TGTGCCAGCAGCCACCCGCAGAGGGGCTACGAGCAGTACTTC. Its translation is CASSHPQRGYEQYF. The chain combines TRBV11-1 with TRBJ2-7; D tentatively fits TRBD1 or TRBD2 (5 bases each). The CDR3 is made up of 14 amino acids. Germline assignment: CDR1 SGHAT and CDR2 FQDESV (reference sequence). V lost 5 bases to trimming and J lost 3 bases, with 14 bases between them.

The sample holds many counts of this clonotype. This CDR3 is CASSLTGGYGYTF. As DNA, the CDR3 is TGTGCCAGCAGCTTAACTGGAGGGTATGGCTACACCTTC. The chain joins TRBV12-3 or TRBV12-4 to TRBJ1-2, with D unclear. Trimming took off 6 bases at V and 5 bases at J, with 13 bases between the two ends. CDR3 length: 13 amino acids.

This clonotype was detected ten times or more. The chain couples TRBV5-6 to TRBJ2-7; weak D call: TRBD2 (6 bases). Germline V lookup: CDR1 SGHDT, CDR2 YYEEEE. The V end was cut by 7 bases, the J end by 2 bases, with 10 bases between. The length of the CDR3 is 12 residues. The CDR3: CASGGTAYEQYF. CDR3 sequence (DNA): TGTGCCAGCGGGGGGACCGCCTACGAGCAGTACTTC.

This clonotype has just a few counts. This chain links TRBV7-8 with TRBJ1-1; no clear D. CDR3 size: 14 residues. V was pared by 1 base and J by 1 base, with 7 bases between. Germline assignment: CDR1 SGHVS and CDR2 FQNEAQ. CDR3 in amino acids: CASSLEAGNTEAFF. CDR3 coding DNA: TGTGCCAGCAGCTTAGAAGCGGGGAACACTGAAGCTTTCTTT.

The chain employs TRBV10-3 and TRBJ1-5; D unresolved. Germline V gives CDR1 ENHRY, CDR2 SYGVKD. V was shortened by 0 bases and J by 7 bases, with 7 bases between the two germline ends. This CDR3 comprises 13 residues. The CDR3 loop is CAISESSGQPQHF. The CDR3 DNA sequence: TGTGCCATCAGTGAGTCCAGCGGGCAGCCCCAGCATTTT.

Details on this clonotype: A read error may explain this, as a much larger clone is one base away. The chain employs TRBV24-1 and TRBJ2-5; D is possibly TRBD1 (6 bases). This CDR3 region has 14 residues. Germline V lookup: CDR1 KGHDR, CDR2 SFDVKD. Trimming stripped 7 bases from V and 1 base from J, with 12 bases between. The CDR3 spells CATRATGLQETQYF. CDR3 sequence (DNA): TGTGCCACCAGGGCGACAGGCCTCCAAGAGACCCAGTACTTC.

This clonotype was counted at least ten times. The chain employs TRBV7-2 and TRBJ2-1; maybe TRBD1 (6 bases). V was trimmed by 5 bases and J by 6 bases, leaving 14 bases between them. This CDR3 is built from 14 residues. CDR1 and CDR2 (germline): SGHTA, FQGNSA. The DNA for the CDR3 is TGTGCCAGCAGCCTACAGGCAGGGGCCAATGAGCAGTTCTTC. The encoded protein is CASSLQAGANEQFF.

This clonotype was detected a few times. This rearrangement joins TRBV20-1 to TRBJ1-2; possibly TRBD1 for D (5 bases). Trimming pared 6 bases from V and 2 bases from J, leaving 10 bases between. CDR3 size: 12 residues. Germline V gene data show CDR1 as DFQATT and CDR2 as SNEGSKA (reference sequence). The DNA of the CDR3 is TGCAGTGCGCAGGGTGGCAACTATGGCTACACCTTC. The encoded protein is CSAQGGNYGYTF.

This chain links TRBV10-3 with TRBJ1-3, with D tentatively TRBD1 (5 bases). With 10 bases removed from V and 8 bases from J, the gap between germline ends came to 15 bases. There are 12 residues in the CDR3. The germline V gene encodes CDR1 ENHRY and CDR2 SYGVKD. The CDR3 loop reads CATTGSGDTIYF. In DNA, the CDR3 is TGTGCCACCACAGGATCGGGAGACACCATATATTTT.

V and J are TRBV27 and TRBJ2-7; a possible D gene is TRBD2 (6 bases). Trimming cost V 8 bases and J 12 bases, with 20 bases left between them. The CDR3 contains 12 residues. Germline V gene sequence: CDR1 MNHEY, CDR2 SMNVEV (reference sequence). The CDR3 reads CASGLGAGSLYF. CDR3 DNA: TGTGCCAGCGGCCTAGGGGCGGGGTCCTTGTACTTC.

The genes are TRBV11-2 and TRBJ2-2, with D unresolved. The length of the CDR3 is 13 residues. The germline V and J ends were trimmed by 7 bases and 4 bases, with 10 bases remaining between them. CDR1 and CDR2 from the germline V gene are SGHAT and FQNNGV. CDR3 in amino acids: CASKRPRTGELFF. CDR3 coding DNA: TGTGCCAGCAAGAGACCCCGCACCGGGGAGCTGTTTTTT.

This rearrangement joins TRBV29-1 to TRBJ2-5; TRBD2 agrees at 9 bases. The CDR3 is made up of 12 amino acids. CDR1 is SQVTM and CDR2 is ANQGSEA in the germline V gene. J was trimmed by 3 bases and V by 7 bases; bases with no gene match: 3. DNA of the CDR3: TGCAGCGCTCGGACTAGCGAAGAGACCCAGTACTTC. Its translation is CSARTSEETQYF.

The J gene is TRBJ1-4, the V gene TRBV7-2; no firm D call. CDR1 is SGHTA and CDR2 is FQGNSA in the germline V gene. V lost 1 base, J lost 4 bases, and 16 bases lay in between. CDR3 length equals 17 residues. This chain's CDR3 is CASSLVGSAGLNEKLFF. The CDR3 region has the DNA TGTGCCAGCAGCTTAGTAGGCTCGGCAGGCCTTAATGAAAAACTGTTTTTT.

In its sample, this clonotype was seen a few times. The gene calls are TRBV10-3 and TRBJ2-7; D possibly matches TRBD1 or TRBD2 (5 bases each). Trimming removed 7 bases from V and 5 bases from J, with 9 bases in between. The CDR3 sequence is 11 residues long. CDR1 ENHRY and CDR2 SYGVKD come from the germline V gene. The CDR3 loop is CAIMQGDEQYF. The CDR3 region has the DNA TGTGCCATCATGCAGGGAGACGAGCAGTACTTC.

This clonotype came up a few times. The V gene is TRBV28, the J gene TRBJ2-7; tentatively, D is TRBD2 (6 bases). The germline gives CDR1 MDHEN, CDR2 SYDVKM. The V gene lost 7 bases and the J gene lost 5 bases, with 21 bases spanning the gap. This CDR3 contains 15 residues. CDR3 sequence (DNA): TGTGCCAGCAACCCTTATGCCGGGAGTACGAACGAGCAGTACTTC. Its translation: CASNPYAGSTNEQYF.

This clonotype was detected ten times or more. The junction shows a germline mismatch at one end, possibly a read error. The chain couples TRBV10-3 to TRBJ1-1, with D possibly matching TRBD1 (6 bases). The germline V gene has CDR1 ENHRY and CDR2 SYGVKD. CDR3 length: 14 amino acids. CDR3 sequence: CASSGGQTYTEAFF. The CDR3 DNA follows: TGTGCCAGCAGTGGGGGGCAGACTTACACTGAAGCTTTCTTT.

The sample holds a few counts of this clonotype. The rearrangement links TRBV5-4 to TRBJ2-6; 12 nucleotides match TRBD1. CDR1 is SGHNT, CDR2 YYREEE, per germline (reference sequence). V was clipped by 4 bases and J by 4 bases; unmatched bases: 9. The CDR3 has 18 residues. CDR3 in DNA: TGTGCCAGCAGCCCCAGGGACAGGGGGCGTCTGGGGGCCAACGTCCTGACTTTC. Translation: CASSPRDRGRLGANVLTF.

The chain employs TRBV29-1 and TRBJ1-5; D is undetermined. Germline CDR1 and CDR2: SQVTM and ANQGSEA. V gave up 8 bases and J gave up 0 bases, with 8 bases separating them. The CDR3 sequence is 12 residues long. The CDR3 here is CSSFDSNQPQHF. The CDR3 DNA sequence: TGCAGCAGTTTCGATAGCAATCAGCCCCAGCATTTT.

The sample holds a few counts of this clonotype. The J gene is TRBJ2-7, the V gene TRBV6-5; TRBD2 matches at 13 bases. V lost 4 bases to trimming and J lost 6 bases; unmatched junction nucleotides: 9. This CDR3 has 16 residues. The V gene's germline CDR1 is MNHEY and CDR2 SVGAGI. CDR3 loop: CASSSWGLAGPSEQYF. The CDR3 DNA reads TGTGCCAGCAGTTCCTGGGGACTAGCGGGGCCTAGCGAGCAGTACTTC.

This chain's CDR3 is CASSFIQGRETQYF. CDR3 DNA: TGTGCCAGCAGTTTTATACAGGGACGAGAGACCCAGTACTTC. This chain uses TRBV28 with TRBJ2-5; a weak D match, TRBD1 (6 bases). The CDR3 runs 14 residues. With 3 bases removed from V and 4 bases from J, the gap between germline ends came to 12 bases. Germline V gene lookup returns CDR1 MDHEN and CDR2 SYDVKM. The full variable domain, its missing parts supplied by reference TRBV28 and TRBJ2-5, is DVKVTQSSRYLVKRTGEKVFLECVQDMDHENMFWYRQDPGLGLRLIYFSYDVKMKEKGDIPEGYSVSREKKERFSLILESASTNQTSMYLCASSFIQGRETQYFGPGTRLLVL.

This clonotype has more than one count but fewer than ten. J is TRBJ1-2 and V is TRBV27, with TRBD1 identical over 8 bases. The CDR3 totals 14 residues. The V gene's germline CDR1 is MNHEY and CDR2 SMNVEV (reference sequence). V lost 6 bases and J lost 0; bases outside the gene matches: 3. CDR3 residues: CASRWTGSNYGYTF. The CDR3 DNA sequence: TGTGCCAGCAGGTGGACAGGGTCTAACTATGGCTACACCTTC.

This clonotype appeared many times. The chain carries TRBV5-1 and TRBJ2-7; D remains unclear. The CDR3 is 14 residues long. Trimming cost V 5 bases and J 0 bases, with 12 bases left between them. Per germline, CDR1 SGHRS and CDR2 YFSETQ. The DNA of the CDR3 is TGCGCCAGCAGACGTTGGGCGGACTCCTACGAGCAGTACTTC. It yields the protein CASRRWADSYEQYF.

This clonotype has ten or more counts. The gene calls are TRBV4-2 and TRBJ1-5; no firm D call. This CDR3 contains 15 residues. The germline CDR1 and CDR2 sequences are LGHNA and YNFKEQ. V lost 1 base and J lost 7, with 14 bases in between. CDR3 region: CASSQAYRGGQPQHF. The CDR3 DNA sequence: TGTGCCAGCAGCCAAGCCTATCGTGGTGGGCAGCCCCAGCATTTT.

This clonotype was recorded a few times. The chain combines TRBV6-6 with TRBJ1-4; perhaps TRBD1 as D (6 bases). Germline loops: CDR1 MNHNY, CDR2 SVGAGI (reference sequence). The V end lost 6 bases, the J end lost 5 bases, and 16 bases lay between the germline ends. The CDR3 is 15 amino acids. CDR3 DNA sequence: TGTGCCAGCAGGGGCCGAACAGGGATCAATGAAAAACTGTTTTTT. Amino acid sequence: CASRGRTGINEKLFF.

In regard to this clonotype: Relative to the germline gene, one junction end is altered; a read error may explain this. The chain has TRBV10-3 and TRBJ1-2, with D tentatively TRBD1 (5 bases). CDR1 ENHRY and CDR2 SYGVKD come from the germline V gene. CDR3 size: 12 residues. CDR3 in DNA: TGTGCCAGCAGTGAGACAGAATATGGCTACACCTTC. This encodes CASSETEYGYTF.

This clonotype was seen repeatedly, ten times or more. The chain employs TRBV10-1 and TRBJ2-7, with 8 bases that match TRBD1. V lost 2 bases and J lost 6; bases outside the gene matches: 9. Germline V lookup: CDR1 WNHNN, CDR2 SYGVQD (reference sequence). The CDR3 runs 15 residues. The CDR3 is CASSEGGQGIPEQYF. Written as DNA, the CDR3 is TGCGCCAGCAGTGAGGGAGGACAGGGAATTCCCGAGCAGTACTTC.